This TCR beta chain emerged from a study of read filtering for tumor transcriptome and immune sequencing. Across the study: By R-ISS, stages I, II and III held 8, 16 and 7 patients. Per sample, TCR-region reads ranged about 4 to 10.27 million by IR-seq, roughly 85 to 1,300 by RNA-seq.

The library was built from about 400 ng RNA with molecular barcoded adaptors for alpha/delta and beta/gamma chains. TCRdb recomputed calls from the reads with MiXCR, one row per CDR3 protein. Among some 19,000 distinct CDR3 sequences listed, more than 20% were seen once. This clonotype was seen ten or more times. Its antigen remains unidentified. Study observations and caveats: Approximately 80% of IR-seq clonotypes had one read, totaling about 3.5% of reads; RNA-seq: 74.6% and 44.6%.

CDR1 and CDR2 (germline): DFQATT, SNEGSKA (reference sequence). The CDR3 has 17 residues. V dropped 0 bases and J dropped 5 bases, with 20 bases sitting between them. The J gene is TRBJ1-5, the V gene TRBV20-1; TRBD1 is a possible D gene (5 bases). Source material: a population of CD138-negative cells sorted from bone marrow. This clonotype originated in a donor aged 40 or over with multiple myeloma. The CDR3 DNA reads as TGCAGTGCTAGAGATCGAGAGGGGCTGGAGGAGTATCAGCCCCAGCATTTT. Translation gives CSARDREGLEEYQPQHF.